This is a list of T cell receptor beta chains from one sample in a study of blood T cell repertoires in COVID-19. Using immunoSEQ multiplex PCR, the repertoire was profiled, and TCRdb retains in-frame clones only, with some absent. The sample lists approximately 66,000 clones; just under 90% were seen once. The material sequenced was peripheral blood. All receptors derive from a man aged 55 to 70 with acute or convalescent COVID-19. Both conserved end residues are part of each CDR3. Each record gives: clone size, D gene, V gene, J gene, CDR3 length, CDR3 DNA, CDR3 protein. A D gene is named only where the DNA matches it firmly. Part of the rows lack a size; the others show once, few, many or a class for expanded clones.

size: .; D: TRBD2; V: TRBV27; J: TRBJ2-3; length: 17; DNA: TGTGCCAGCAGTCTTAGCGGGGGGCCGTCTAGCACAGATACGCAGTATTTT; CDR3: CASSLSGGPSSTDTQYF
size: .; D: TRBD1; V: TRBV29-1; J: TRBJ2-3; length: 15; DNA: TGCAGCGTTAAGGGGACAGGGGCGCTTACAGATACGCAGTATTTT; CDR3: CSVKGTGALTDTQYF
size: .; D: .; V: TRBV19; J: TRBJ2-4; length: 17; DNA: TGTGCCAGTCGACCTAACAGGGATTTGATGGGCAAAAACATTCAGTACTTC; CDR3: CASRPNRDLMGKNIQYF
size: .; D: .; V: TRBV3-1/TRBV3-2; J: TRBJ1-2; length: 16; DNA: TGTGCCAGCAGCCAAGAGGCGGGATTTACTAACTATGGCTACACCTTC; CDR3: CASSQEAGFTNYGYTF
size: .; D: .; V: TRBV14; J: TRBJ1-2; length: 13; DNA: TGTGCCAGCAGCCAAGATCTATTCTATGGCTACACCTTC; CDR3: CASSQDLFYGYTF
size: .; D: .; V: TRBV7-2; J: TRBJ2-7; length: 14; DNA: TGTGCCAGCAGCTTCATCTCGAGAGAATACGAGCAGTACTTC; CDR3: CASSFISREYEQYF
size: .; D: .; V: TRBV2; J: TRBJ2-3; length: 13; DNA: TGTGCCAGCAGGGGCGCAAGCACAGATACGCAGTATTTT; CDR3: CASRGASTDTQYF
size: few; D: .; V: TRBV30; J: TRBJ1-1; length: 14; DNA: TGTGCCTGGACCATGGGACTTGGGAACACTGAAGCTTTCTTT; CDR3: CAWTMGLGNTEAFF
size: .; D: TRBD1; V: TRBV9; J: TRBJ2-2; length: 15; DNA: TGTGCCAGCACCCCAGGACAGGCGAACACCGGGGAGCTGTTTTTT; CDR3: CASTPGQANTGELFF
size: once; D: TRBD1; V: TRBV6-5; J: TRBJ1-1; length: 12; DNA: TGTGCCAGCACCAGGGGGGTCACTGAAGCTTTCTTT; CDR3: CASTRGVTEAFF
size: .; D: TRBD1; V: TRBV19; J: TRBJ1-6; length: 15; DNA: TGTGCCAGTAGTATACGCGGACAGGGTAATTCACCCCTCCACTTT; CDR3: CASSIRGQGNSPLHF
size: .; D: TRBD2; V: TRBV11-2; J: TRBJ2-7; length: 16; DNA: TGTGCCAGCAGCTTAGCAGGAGGACTAGCCTCCTACGAGCAGTACTTC; CDR3: CASSLAGGLASYEQYF
size: .; D: TRBD1; V: TRBV10-3; J: TRBJ2-1; length: 16; DNA: TGTGCCATCAGTGAGTCCGGGCAGGGGGTCAGCAATGAGCAGTTCTTC; CDR3: CAISESGQGVSNEQFF
size: few; D: .; V: TRBV4-1; J: TRBJ2-2; length: 16; DNA: TGCGCCAGCAGCCAAGGCGGAAGGACAAACACCGGGGAGCTGTTTTTT; CDR3: CASSQGGRTNTGELFF
size: once; D: TRBD1; V: TRBV3-1/TRBV3-2; J: TRBJ1-5; length: 14; DNA: TGTGCCAGCAGCCAAGATCAGGGGGATCAGCCCCAGCATTTT; CDR3: CASSQDQGDQPQHF
size: .; D: TRBD1; V: TRBV19; J: TRBJ1-2; length: 11; DNA: TGTGCCAGTAGGACAGGGGGCGGCTACACCTTC; CDR3: CASRTGGGYTF
size: .; D: .; V: TRBV6-5; J: TRBJ1-2; length: 13; DNA: TGTGCCAGCAGGGACCCTCCGGGAGCTGGCTACACCTTC; CDR3: CASRDPPGAGYTF
size: .; D: .; V: TRBV5-1; J: TRBJ1-1; length: 12; DNA: TGCGCCAGCAGTCTTATGAACACTGAAGCTTTCTTT; CDR3: CASSLMNTEAFF